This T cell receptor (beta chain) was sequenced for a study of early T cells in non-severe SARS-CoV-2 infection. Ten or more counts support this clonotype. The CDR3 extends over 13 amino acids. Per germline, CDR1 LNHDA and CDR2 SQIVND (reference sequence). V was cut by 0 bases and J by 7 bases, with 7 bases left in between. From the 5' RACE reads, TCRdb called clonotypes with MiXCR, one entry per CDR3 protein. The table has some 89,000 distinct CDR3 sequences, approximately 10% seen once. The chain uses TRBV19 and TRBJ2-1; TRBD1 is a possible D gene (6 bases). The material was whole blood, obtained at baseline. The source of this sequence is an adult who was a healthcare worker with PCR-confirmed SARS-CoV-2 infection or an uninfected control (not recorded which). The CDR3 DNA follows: TGTGCCAGTAGTATAGATAGGGGGAATGAGCAGTTCTTC. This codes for CASSIDRGNEQFF. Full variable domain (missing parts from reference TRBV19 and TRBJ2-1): DGGITQSPKYLFRKEGQNVTLSCEQNLNHDAMYWYRQDPGQGLRLIYYSQIVNDFQKGDIAEGYSVSREKKESFPLTVTSAQKNPTAFYLCASSIDRGNEQFFGPGTRLTVL.